This T cell receptor beta chain appears in the sequencing data of a study of blood T cell repertoires in COVID-19. CDR1 and CDR2 from the germline V gene are SGHNT and YENEEA. The CDR3 loop spans 15 amino acids. The ends were cut back, 5 bases at V and 2 bases at J, with 16 bases in the middle. Original handling: How many nucleated cells were present was estimated from reference gene primer amplification. TCRdb keeps only in-frame clones here, not all; method: immunoSEQ multiplex PCR. V and J calls and clone size are those listed in that table; D and trimming were worked out from the DNA. The data show 150,000 to 200,000 clones, with 70% to 80% seen just once and roughly 8.7% held by the top ten.

This sequence joins TRBV11-3 and TRBJ2-7; D is possibly TRBD2 (5 bases). This clonotype was sampled from a woman aged 45-59 years with active or convalescent COVID-19. The sample was peripheral blood. The CDR3 DNA is TGTGCCAGCAGCCCCCAAAGCGGAGGAGCCTACGAGCAGTACTTC. As protein: CASSPQSGGAYEQYF.